The 17 T cell receptor beta chains given below trace back to one sample, sequenced in a study of T cells in tuberculosis. TCRdb's copy holds only in-frame clones and misses some; the assay was immunoSEQ multiplex PCR. The sample records 25,000 to 30,000 clones, over 90% being singletons. Sequencing was done on a sample of PBMCs. The receptors stem from a donor between 10 and 35 years old with latent tuberculosis or without tuberculosis infection.

V is TRBV7-9 and J is TRBJ2-1, with 9 positions matching TRBD2. J gave up 8 bases and V 0 bases, and 11 bases lay outside the gene matches. The germline gives CDR1 SEHNR, CDR2 FQNEAQ (reference sequence). The CDR3 sequence is 17 residues long. DNA of the CDR3: TGTGCCAGCAGCTTAGCTGGCGGGGGGGCAAGATCGGATGAGCAGTTCTTC. Amino acids: CASSLAGGGARSDEQFF.

The CDR3 spells CASSVDQGLSGNTIYF. Written as DNA, the CDR3 is TGTGCCAGCAGCGTAGATCAGGGGCTCTCTGGAAACACCATATATTTT. This chain connects TRBV9 to TRBJ1-3; D perhaps matches TRBD1 (6 bases). CDR3 length equals 16 residues. The V gene's germline CDR1 is SGDLS and CDR2 YYNGEE. V was cut by 0 bases and J by 0 bases, with 10 bases left in between.

The chain has TRBV7-9 and TRBJ1-2; no definite D call. Germline V CDR1 and CDR2: SEHNR, FQNEAQ (reference sequence). This CDR3 has 14 amino acids. Trimming took 0 bases from V and 8 from J, leaving 13 bases between them. The CDR3 reads CASSLAGGSNGYTF. As DNA, the CDR3 is TGTGCCAGCAGCTTAGCGGGAGGGTCTAACGGCTACACCTTC.

The genes are TRBV2 and TRBJ2-1, with TRBD2 as a possible D gene (6 bases). The CDR3 is made up of 12 amino acids. Germline V gives CDR1 SNHLY, CDR2 FYNNEI. The V and J ends lost 4 bases and 7 bases respectively, with 8 bases between them. This CDR3 is CASSGGGNEQFF. The CDR3 DNA reads TGTGCCAGCAGTGGTGGAGGGAATGAGCAGTTCTTC.

The rearrangement uses TRBV4-1 and TRBJ2-1, with 7 bases aligning to TRBD2. V gave up 4 bases and J gave up 2 bases; unmatched junction bases: 5. This CDR3 contains 15 residues. Germline-derived CDR1 and CDR2 are MGHRA and YSYEKL. The CDR3, as DNA: TGCGCCAGCAGCCTCCTAGCGGCCCCCTACAATGAGCAGTTCTTC. This translates into CASSLLAAPYNEQFF.

The genes are TRBV5-8 and TRBJ2-3, with 10 nucleotides matching TRBD2. The CDR3 sequence is 14 residues long. Germline V CDR1 and CDR2: SGHTS, YDEGEE. With V trimmed by 2 bases and J by 5 bases, 2 bases remained unmatched. CDR3 in DNA: TGTGCCAGCAGCTTACTAGCGGGGCAAGATACGCAGTATTTT. Translated: CASSLLAGQDTQYF. Together with reference TRBV5-8 and TRBJ2-3, the CDR3 gives the full variable domain: EAGVTQSPTHLIKTRGQQATLRCSPISGHTSVYWYQQALGLGLQFLLWYDEGEERNRGNFPPRFSGRQFPNYSSELNVNALELEDSALYLCASSLLAGQDTQYFGPGTRLTVL.

This chain links TRBV27 with TRBJ2-7, with D tentatively TRBD2 (7 bases). The germline V and J ends were trimmed by 0 bases and 6 bases, with 18 bases remaining between them. Per germline, CDR1 MNHEY and CDR2 SMNVEV (reference sequence). The CDR3 runs 16 residues. The CDR3 DNA sequence: TGTGCCAGCAGTTTATCGGGTCAGGGGAGGGGTAGCGAGCAGTACTTC. Amino acid sequence: CASSLSGQGRGSEQYF.

This clone was detected only once. This sequence joins TRBV5-5 and TRBJ2-3; 7 bases map to TRBD2. Germline V gene lookup returns CDR1 SGHKS and CDR2 YYEKEE (reference sequence). With V trimmed by 10 bases and J by 0 bases, 5 bases remained unmatched. The CDR3 runs 13 residues. The CDR3: CASARESTDTQYF. CDR3 sequence (DNA): TGTGCCTCCGCGCGGGAGAGCACAGATACGCAGTATTTT.

This chain joins TRBV2 and TRBJ1-1; D call uncertain. The CDR3 runs 12 residues. V dropped 4 bases and J dropped 8 bases, with 11 bases sitting between them. Per the germline V gene, CDR1 is SNHLY and CDR2 is FYNNEI. The CDR3 DNA reads as TGTGCCAGCAGTGGACATACAACAGAAGCTTTCTTT. This encodes CASSGHTTEAFF.

This chain uses TRBV30 with TRBJ1-3, with D uncertain. The CDR3 is made up of 11 amino acids. Germline lookup yields CDR1 GTSNPN and CDR2 SVGIG (reference sequence). V was shortened by 1 base and J by 7 bases, with 5 bases between the two germline ends. Here the CDR3 DNA reads TGTGCCTGGAGTGGAGTGAACACCATATATTTT. Its protein is CAWSGVNTIYF.

The rearrangement joins TRBV5-1 to TRBJ1-2; 10 bases match TRBD1. In germline, CDR1 is SGHRS, CDR2 YFSETQ. J lost 2 bases, V lost 4 bases, and 5 bases had no gene match. This CDR3 region has 15 residues. This CDR3 reads CASSRDRGQNYGYTF. CDR3 in DNA: TGCGCCAGCAGCCGAGACAGGGGGCAGAACTATGGCTACACCTTC.

The rearrangement uses TRBV2 and TRBJ2-3, with 7 bases lining up with TRBD1. Germline loops: CDR1 SNHLY, CDR2 FYNNEI. The V segment lost 3 bases and the J segment 0 bases; nucleotides outside the gene matches: 3. The CDR3 runs 15 residues. The DNA of the CDR3 is TGTGCCAGCAGTGACCGGGACAGAAGCACAGATACGCAGTATTTT. This sequence encodes CASSDRDRSTDTQYF. The full variable domain, its missing parts supplied by reference TRBV2 and TRBJ2-3, is EPEVTQTPSHQVTQMGQEVILRCVPISNHLYFYWYRQILGQKVEFLVSFYNNEISEKSEIFDDQFSVERPDGSNFTLKIRSTKLEDSAMYFCASSDRDRSTDTQYFGPGTRLTVL.

This chain connects TRBV28 to TRBJ2-2; 11 bases match TRBD1. The germline V gene has CDR1 MDHEN and CDR2 SYDVKM. Trimming at V came to 4 bases and at J to 7 bases, leaving 11 bases not matched to a gene. The CDR3 runs 17 residues. The CDR3 DNA is TGTGCCAGCAGTTCCAACTACCGGGACAGGGGGGTCGGGGAGCTGTTTTTT. It yields the protein CASSSNYRDRGVGELFF.

The chain couples TRBV4-3 to TRBJ2-3; 10 nucleotides align to TRBD1. The trim removed 0 bases at V and 3 bases at J, leaving 6 bases unmatched. CDR3 length: 17 amino acids. Per germline, CDR1 LGHNA and CDR2 YSLEER. The CDR3 sequence is CASSQDLGGQGTDTQYF. In DNA, the CDR3 is TGCGCCAGCAGCCAAGATTTAGGGGGACAGGGGACAGATACGCAGTATTTT.

This rearrangement joins TRBV6-1 to TRBJ2-3; 10 bases agree with TRBD1. V lost 3 bases and J lost 5; bases outside the gene matches: 8. The CDR3 covers 16 residues. The germline V gene has CDR1 MNHNS and CDR2 SASEGT. The CDR3: CASSDRDRGTGDTQYF. CDR3 in DNA: TGTGCCAGCAGTGACCGGGACAGGGGAACGGGAGATACGCAGTATTTT.

This chain joins TRBV2 and TRBJ1-5, with D possibly being TRBD1 (6 bases). This CDR3 has 16 amino acids. CDR1 is SNHLY, CDR2 FYNNEI, per germline. The germline V and J ends were trimmed by 5 bases and 7 bases, with 21 bases remaining between them. CDR3 residues: CASSPHPDRNGQPQHF. The CDR3, as DNA: TGTGCCAGCAGTCCTCACCCAGACAGGAACGGCCAGCCCCAGCATTTT.

The chain employs TRBV15 and TRBJ1-4; TRBD1 aligns across 8 bases. The CDR3 consists of 15 residues. The V and J ends lost 5 bases and 7 bases, in that order; junction bases with no gene match: 9. Germline lookup yields CDR1 LNHNV and CDR2 YYDKDF (reference sequence). CDR3 sequence (DNA): TGTGCCACCAGCCTAACCAGGGGGCTGTTTGAAAAACTGTTTTTT. Translated, it gives CATSLTRGLFEKLFF.